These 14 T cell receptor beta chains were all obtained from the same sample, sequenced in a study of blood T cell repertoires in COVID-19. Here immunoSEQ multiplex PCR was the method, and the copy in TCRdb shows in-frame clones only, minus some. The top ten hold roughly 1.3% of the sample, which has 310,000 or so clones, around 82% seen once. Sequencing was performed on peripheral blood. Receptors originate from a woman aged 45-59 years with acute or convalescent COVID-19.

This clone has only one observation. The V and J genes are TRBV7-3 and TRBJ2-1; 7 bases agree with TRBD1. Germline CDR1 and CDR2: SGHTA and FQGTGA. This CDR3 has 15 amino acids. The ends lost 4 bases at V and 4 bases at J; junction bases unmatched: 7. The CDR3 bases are TGTGCCAGCAGCTCCTCGACAGGGCTATACAATGAGCAGTTCTTC. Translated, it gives CASSSSTGLYNEQFF.

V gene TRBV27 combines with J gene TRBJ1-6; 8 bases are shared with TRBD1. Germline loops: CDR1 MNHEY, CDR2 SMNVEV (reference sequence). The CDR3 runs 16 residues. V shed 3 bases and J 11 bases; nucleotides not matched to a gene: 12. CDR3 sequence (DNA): TGTGCCAGCAGTTTGCAATCTCGGACAGGGATGGCACCCCTCCACTTT. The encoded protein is CASSLQSRTGMAPLHF.

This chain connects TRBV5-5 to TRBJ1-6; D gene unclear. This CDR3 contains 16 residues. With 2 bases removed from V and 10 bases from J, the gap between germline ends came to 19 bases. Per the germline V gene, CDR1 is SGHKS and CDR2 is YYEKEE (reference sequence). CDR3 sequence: CASSFHTSGSFSPLHF. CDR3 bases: TGTGCCAGCAGCTTTCACACCTCCGGGAGTTTCTCACCCCTCCACTTT.

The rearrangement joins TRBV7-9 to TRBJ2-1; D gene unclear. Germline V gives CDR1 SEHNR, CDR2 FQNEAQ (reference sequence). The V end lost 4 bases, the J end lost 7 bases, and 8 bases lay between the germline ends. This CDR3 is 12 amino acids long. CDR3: CASSSRGNEQFF. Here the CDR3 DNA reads TGTGCCAGCAGCTCGCGCGGTAATGAGCAGTTCTTC.

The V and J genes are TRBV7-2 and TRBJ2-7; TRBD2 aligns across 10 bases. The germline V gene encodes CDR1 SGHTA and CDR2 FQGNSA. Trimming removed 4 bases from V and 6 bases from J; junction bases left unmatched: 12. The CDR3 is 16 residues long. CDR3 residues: CASSSRREASGSEQYF. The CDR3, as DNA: TGTGCCAGCAGCTCCCGGAGGGAAGCTAGCGGGAGCGAGCAGTACTTC.

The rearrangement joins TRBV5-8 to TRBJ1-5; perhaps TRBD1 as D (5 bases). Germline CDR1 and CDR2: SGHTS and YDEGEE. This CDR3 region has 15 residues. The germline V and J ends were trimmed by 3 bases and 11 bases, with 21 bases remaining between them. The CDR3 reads CASSSQDGLLFAQHF. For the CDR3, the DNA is TGTGCCAGCAGCTCACAGGACGGGCTCCTCTTTGCCCAGCATTTT.

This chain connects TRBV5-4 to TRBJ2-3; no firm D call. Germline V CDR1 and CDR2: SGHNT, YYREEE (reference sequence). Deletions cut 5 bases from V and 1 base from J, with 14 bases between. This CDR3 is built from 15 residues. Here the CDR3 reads CASRESRSGTDTQYF. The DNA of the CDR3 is TGTGCCAGCAGAGAGAGCCGGTCTGGCACAGATACGCAGTATTTT.

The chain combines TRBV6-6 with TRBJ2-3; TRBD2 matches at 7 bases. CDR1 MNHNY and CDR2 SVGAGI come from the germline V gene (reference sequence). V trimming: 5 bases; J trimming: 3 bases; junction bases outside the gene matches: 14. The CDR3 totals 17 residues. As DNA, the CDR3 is TGTGCCAGCAGTCCCTTCGGGGCTAGCGGCATTACAGATACGCAGTATTTT. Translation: CASSPFGASGITDTQYF.

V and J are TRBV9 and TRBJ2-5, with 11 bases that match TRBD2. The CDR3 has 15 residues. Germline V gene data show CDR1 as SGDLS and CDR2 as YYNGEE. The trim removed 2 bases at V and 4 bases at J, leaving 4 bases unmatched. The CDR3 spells CASSVLAGGGETQYF. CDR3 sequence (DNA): TGTGCCAGCAGCGTCTTAGCGGGAGGGGGAGAGACCCAGTACTTC.

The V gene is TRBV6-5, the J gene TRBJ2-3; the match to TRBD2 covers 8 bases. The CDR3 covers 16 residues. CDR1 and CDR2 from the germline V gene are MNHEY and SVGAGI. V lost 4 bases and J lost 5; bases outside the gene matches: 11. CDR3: CASSFSGISGGDTQYF. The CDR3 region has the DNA TGTGCCAGCAGTTTTAGCGGGATCTCCGGCGGAGATACGCAGTATTTT.

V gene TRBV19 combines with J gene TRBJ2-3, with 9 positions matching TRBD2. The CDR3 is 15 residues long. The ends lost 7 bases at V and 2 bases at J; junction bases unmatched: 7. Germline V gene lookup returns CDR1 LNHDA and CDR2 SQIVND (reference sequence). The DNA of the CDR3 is TGTGCCAGTATGGAGCGGGGGGCTTACACAGATACGCAGTATTTT. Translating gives CASMERGAYTDTQYF. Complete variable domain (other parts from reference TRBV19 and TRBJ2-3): DGGITQSPKYLFRKEGQNVTLSCEQNLNHDAMYWYRQDPGQGLRLIYYSQIVNDFQKGDIAEGYSVSREKKESFPLTVTSAQKNPTAFYLCASMERGAYTDTQYFGPGTRLTVL.

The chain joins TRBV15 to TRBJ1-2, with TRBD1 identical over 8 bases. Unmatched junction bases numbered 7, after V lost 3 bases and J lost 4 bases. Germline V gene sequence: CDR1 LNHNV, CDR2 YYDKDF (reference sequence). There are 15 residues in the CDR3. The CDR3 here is CATSRDRVNPYGYTF. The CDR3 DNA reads TGTGCCACCAGCAGGGACAGGGTGAACCCCTATGGCTACACCTTC.

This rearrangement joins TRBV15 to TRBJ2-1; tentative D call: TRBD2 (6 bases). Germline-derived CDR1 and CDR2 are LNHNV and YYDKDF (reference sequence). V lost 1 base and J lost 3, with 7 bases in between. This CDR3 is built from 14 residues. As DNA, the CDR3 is TGTGCCACCAGCAGAGTGCGGGACTACAATGAGCAGTTCTTC. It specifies CATSRVRDYNEQFF.

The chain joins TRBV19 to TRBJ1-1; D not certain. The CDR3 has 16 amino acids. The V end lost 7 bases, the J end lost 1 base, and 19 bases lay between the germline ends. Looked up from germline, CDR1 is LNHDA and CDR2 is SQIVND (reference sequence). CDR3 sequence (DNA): TGTGCCAGTACCACCCGCTCGGAGTTGCCGAACACTGAAGCTTTCTTT. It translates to CASTTRSELPNTEAFF.